The 20 T cell receptor beta chains below were found in one sample sequenced in a study of T-cell reconstitution after alpha-beta-depleted transplantation in children (dated by TCRdb to about 2016). To prepare the library, PCR was applied. Sequencing instrument: Illumina HiSeq 2500. To normalize quantification of the TCRbeta repertoire, the TCR libraries were built with molecular barcoding that relied on unique molecular identifiers. The public sequencing data were trimmed at Q25 with fastp and processed into clonotypes with MiXCR by TCRdb, which kept only in-frame beta chains. Entries that share a CDR3 protein sequence are merged under the most common genes and DNA. The sample yields around 400,000 distinct CDR3 sequences; about a fifth were counted once. The ten largest clones add up to around 4% of the sample. The sequences come from PBMCs from the stem cell graft donor, collected from the stem cell graft. The receptors here all came from a human donor who donated a stem cell graft to a child with acute myeloid leukemia.

The CDR3 DNA is TGTGCCAGCAGCCAATACGACACCAGTCAAGAGACCCAGTACTTC. It codes for CASSQYDTSQETQYF. V and J are TRBV3-1 and TRBJ2-5; D not resolved. The CDR3 extends over 15 amino acids. Germline V gene data show CDR1 as LGHDT and CDR2 as YNNKEL (reference sequence). V was shortened by 2 bases and J by 2 bases, with 12 bases between the two germline ends.

The rearrangement joins TRBV20-1 to TRBJ2-5, with 11 bases lining up with TRBD2. The CDR3 loop spans 14 amino acids. Per the germline V gene, CDR1 is DFQATT and CDR2 is SNEGSKA (reference sequence). V was pared by 4 bases and J by 5 bases, with 6 bases of the junction left unmatched. CDR3 in amino acids: CSAISGRAGETQYF. CDR3 coding DNA: TGCAGTGCTATTAGCGGGAGGGCCGGGGAGACCCAGTACTTC.

This clonotype was seen many times. This chain links TRBV20-1 with TRBJ2-5, with TRBD2 identical over 14 bases. This CDR3 comprises 16 residues. Germline CDR1 and CDR2: DFQATT and SNEGSKA (reference sequence). The junction had 10 bases not matched to a gene; V was cut back by 6 bases and J by 4 bases. CDR3 sequence reads: CSAFTGTSGRGETQYF. DNA for the CDR3: TGCAGTGCCTTTACCGGGACTAGCGGGAGAGGAGAGACCCAGTACTTC.

This sequence joins TRBV12-3 or TRBV12-4 and TRBJ1-6; D uncertain. The CDR3 sequence is 13 residues long. Trimming took off 6 bases at V and 10 bases at J, with 13 bases between the two ends. CDR3 loop: CASRDPGESPLHF. DNA of the CDR3: TGTGCCAGCAGAGATCCGGGAGAATCACCCCTCCACTTT.

This clonotype was recorded at least ten times. The rearrangement links TRBV29-1 to TRBJ2-3; D not resolved. The CDR3 loop spans 13 amino acids. Deletions cut 4 bases from V and 2 bases from J, with 10 bases between. Germline V gene lookup returns CDR1 SQVTM and CDR2 ANQGSEA. The CDR3 DNA reads TGCAGCGTTGGGACCCGGGTCACAGATACGCAGTATTTT. It yields the protein CSVGTRVTDTQYF.

The V call is TRBV11-1, the J call TRBJ1-1; D remains unclear. Per the germline V gene, CDR1 is SGHAT and CDR2 is FQDESV (reference sequence). With 2 bases removed from V and 1 base from J, the gap between germline ends came to 20 bases. The CDR3 spans 18 residues. CDR3 nucleotide sequence: TGTGCCAGCAGCTTAACCCCGGGCTCGGCCGGCCCGAACACTGAAGCTTTCTTT. Its protein product is CASSLTPGSAGPNTEAFF.

This clonotype was detected a few times. This chain joins TRBV2 and TRBJ2-2, with TRBD1 matching over 7 bases. This CDR3 has 16 residues. CDR1 and CDR2 from the germline V gene are SNHLY and FYNNEI. V was clipped by 4 bases and J by 3 bases; unmatched bases: 8. In DNA form, the CDR3 reads TGTGCCAGCAGTGCCTACAGGGGTTTGGACACCGGGGAGCTGTTTTTT. Encoded protein: CASSAYRGLDTGELFF.

This chain's CDR3 is CASSQPTTSGRTYEQFF. The CDR3 coding sequence is TGCGCCAGCAGCCAGCCAACTACTAGCGGGAGGACTTATGAGCAGTTCTTC. The V call is TRBV4-1, the J call TRBJ2-1, with 12 positions matching TRBD2. Trimming cost V 3 bases and J 8 bases; bases outside gene matches: 11. The length of the CDR3 is 17 residues. Germline V gives CDR1 MGHRA, CDR2 YSYEKL.

The V call is TRBV24-1, the J call TRBJ2-1, with D possibly TRBD2 on 5 matching bases. CDR3 length equals 16 residues. Germline loops: CDR1 KGHDR, CDR2 SFDVKD. V lost 4 bases and J lost 6, with 18 bases in between. CDR3 in amino acids: CATSDTDFAPFNEQFF. As DNA, the CDR3 is TGTGCCACCAGTGACACGGACTTTGCTCCATTCAATGAGCAGTTCTTC.

The table lists this clonotype with a count of one. This may come from a read error, since a much larger clone is one base off. J is TRBJ2-7 and V is TRBV6-1; unclear D gene. Trimming removed 6 bases from V and 12 bases from J, with 15 bases in between. The CDR3 has 11 residues. Germline V lookup: CDR1 MNHNS, CDR2 SASEGT. The CDR3 DNA reads as TGTGCCAGCAGAGAAAGGTGCTTGATGTACTTC. Translating it yields CASRERCLMYF.

The chain couples TRBV6-4 to TRBJ2-1; the match to TRBD2 covers 9 bases. V was clipped by 5 bases and J by 9 bases; unmatched bases: 2. The CDR3 has 12 amino acids. Germline loops: CDR1 MRHNA, CDR2 SNTAGT. The CDR3 region is CASSMTSGEQFF. The DNA for the CDR3 is TGTGCCAGCAGTATGACTAGCGGTGAGCAGTTCTTC.

This clonotype has at least ten counts. This rearrangement joins TRBV7-2 to TRBJ2-3, with 10 nucleotides matching TRBD2. The CDR3 totals 16 residues. Germline lookup yields CDR1 SGHTA and CDR2 FQGNSA. V shed 2 bases and J 2 bases; nucleotides not matched to a gene: 4. The CDR3, as DNA: TGTGCCAGCAGCTTACGGACTAGCGGAATCACAGATACGCAGTATTTT. Translation: CASSLRTSGITDTQYF.

The genes are TRBV5-1 and TRBJ2-5; D is unresolved. Germline CDR1 reads SGHRS; CDR2 reads YFSETQ. V was cut by 4 bases and J by 1 base, with 11 bases left in between. The CDR3 is made up of 14 amino acids. The CDR3 DNA reads TGCGCCAGCAGCGGCCGGCACAGCCAAGAGACCCAGTACTTC. It translates to CASSGRHSQETQYF.

V is TRBV5-1 and J is TRBJ2-7, with D possibly matching TRBD2 (5 bases). Trimming pared 0 bases from V and 5 bases from J, leaving 12 bases between. The CDR3 spans 14 residues. Germline V lookup: CDR1 SGHRS, CDR2 YFSETQ. CDR3 region: CASSLAEGRNEQYF. The CDR3 DNA is TGCGCCAGCAGCTTGGCCGAGGGAAGGAACGAGCAGTACTTC.

This clonotype turned up a few times. V gene TRBV1 combines with J gene TRBJ1-1; the listed D gene, TRBD1, was not tested against the DNA. TRBV1 is termed a pseudogene. The CDR3 loop spans 12 amino acids. CDR3 amino acids: CTSSQCAGEAFF. The CDR3 coding sequence is TGCACCAGCAGCCAATGCGCCGGTGAAGCTTTCTTT.

This clonotype was counted only a few times. The chain recombines TRBV24-1 with TRBJ2-5, with 8 bases lining up with TRBD1. Germline V gives CDR1 KGHDR, CDR2 SFDVKD. This CDR3 comprises 16 residues. V gave up 4 bases and J gave up 5 bases; unmatched junction bases: 11. The CDR3 nucleotides are TGTGCCACCAGTGACCGGAGGACAGGGACGGGGGAGACCCAGTACTTC. Encoded protein: CATSDRRTGTGETQYF.

This clonotype was found a few times. V usage is TRBV6-2 or TRBV6-3 and J usage is TRBJ2-3, with D unclear. Trimming pared 4 bases from V and 0 bases from J, leaving 8 bases between. Per germline, CDR1 MNHEY and CDR2 SVGEGT. CDR3 length: 14 residues. The CDR3 nucleotides are TGTGCCAGCAGTTGGTCTACCAGCACAGATACGCAGTATTTT. It codes for CASSWSTSTDTQYF.

The chain joins TRBV15 to TRBJ2-5; either TRBD1 or TRBD2 may fit D (5 bases each). Trimming cost V 4 bases and J 4 bases, with 13 bases left between them. Germline CDR1 reads LNHNV; CDR2 reads YYDKDF (reference sequence). The CDR3 is 14 residues long. The CDR3 bases are TGTGCCACCAGCATAGAGGGGTCGCCAGAGACCCAGTACTTC. Its translation: CATSIEGSPETQYF. Full variable domain (remainder filled in from reference TRBV15 and TRBJ2-5): DAMVIQNPRYQVTQFGKPVTLSCSQTLNHNVMYWYQQKSSQAPKLLFHYYDKDFNNEADTPDNFQSRRPNTSFCFLDIRSPGLGDTAMYLCATSIEGSPETQYFGPGTRLLVL.

This clonotype was seen ten or more times. The chain links TRBV12-3 or TRBV12-4 to TRBJ2-1; either TRBD1 or TRBD2 may fit D (5 bases each). The CDR3 is 14 residues long. The V end lost 5 bases, the J end lost 9 bases, and 17 bases lay between the germline ends. CDR3: CASSPRSRGVEQFF. CDR3 nucleotide sequence: TGTGCCAGCAGTCCCCGTTCGAGAGGGGTTGAGCAGTTCTTC.

This clonotype came up many times. The chain links TRBV25-1 to TRBJ2-1; TRBD2 matches at 11 bases. CDR1 is MGHDK and CDR2 is SYGVNS in the germline V gene. CDR3 length equals 17 residues. The V gene end was trimmed by 3 bases and the J gene end by 7 bases; junction bases not matched to a gene: 11. The CDR3 nucleotides read TGTGCCAGCAGTGACCCGGAACTAGCGGGAGTTCGTAATGAGCAGTTCTTC. It yields the protein CASSDPELAGVRNEQFF.